This T cell receptor (beta chain) was identified during a study of T cells in Graves' hyperthyroidism and ophthalmopathy. This clonotype has a count of ten or more. There were TCR beta CDR3 regions amplified from RNA transcripts. HTBI primers were employed in a first-round RT-PCR of the TCR CDR3. TCRdb fed the multiplex PCR reads into MiXCR, producing one record per CDR3 protein. In the table there are hundreds of thousands of distinct CDR3 sequences, more than 20% of which are singletons. This clonotype was sampled from a middle-aged woman with Graves' ophthalmopathy. Specimen: blood.

The CDR3 protein is CASRDREAGNTIYF. In DNA, the CDR3 is TGTGCCAGCAGGGACAGGGAGGCTGGAAACACCATATATTTT. V and J are TRBV4-2 and TRBJ1-3, with 8 bases lining up with TRBD1. V shed 6 bases and J 2 bases; nucleotides not matched to a gene: 3. Germline CDR1 reads LGHNA; CDR2 reads YNFKEQ. The CDR3 is made up of 14 amino acids.